The 9 T cell receptor beta chains reported below all come from one sample, sequenced in a study of CD8 T cells in Susac syndrome. The RNA, 0.5 to 1 ug, was put through reverse transcription using random hexamers. TCRdb re-analysed the immunoSEQ multiplex PCR reads in MiXCR, keeping a single row per CDR3 protein. The table records fewer than 350,000 distinct CDR3 sequences, approximately 85% of them present only once. Sequenced: CD8+ T cells from PBMCs. These receptors were collected from a human donor with multiple sclerosis.

J is TRBJ2-2 and V is TRBV19; D is possibly TRBD1 (5 bases). Germline V gene lookup returns CDR1 LNHDA and CDR2 SQIVND (reference sequence). CDR3 length equals 15 residues. Between the trimmed V and J ends, which lost 6 bases and 1 base, there was a span of 12 bases. CDR3 in amino acids: CASRPDSQNTGELFF. The CDR3, as DNA: TGTGCCAGTAGACCAGACAGTCAGAACACCGGGGAGCTGTTTTTT.

The chain uses TRBV28 and TRBJ2-1; 13 positions match TRBD2. V gave up 7 bases and J gave up 2 bases; unmatched junction bases: 5. This CDR3 is 16 amino acids long. Germline values: CDR1 MDHEN, CDR2 SYDVKM. CDR3 nucleotides: TGTGCCAGCACCGGGGGACTAGCGGGGACCTACAATGAGCAGTTCTTC. The encoded protein is CASTGGLAGTYNEQFF.

The chain uses TRBV3-1 and TRBJ2-7; 10 bases line up with TRBD2. This CDR3 has 18 amino acids. With V trimmed by 3 bases and J by 0 bases, 11 bases remained unmatched. Per germline, CDR1 LGHDT and CDR2 YNNKEL (reference sequence). The CDR3 DNA is TGTGCCAGCAGCCACCGACCCGAAGCGGGAGGGAGCTCCTACGAGCAGTACTTC. It yields the protein CASSHRPEAGGSSYEQYF.

J is TRBJ2-5 and V is TRBV7-9, with 16 bases aligning to TRBD2. The CDR3 runs 19 residues. From germline, CDR1 is SEHNR and CDR2 FQNEAQ (reference sequence). With V trimmed by 5 bases and J by 3 bases, 12 bases remained unmatched. The CDR3 DNA is TGTGCCAGCAGCCGCCGTCCCGGGACTAGCGGGAGGGCCGAAGAGACCCAGTACTTC. It codes for CASSRRPGTSGRAEETQYF.

The chain is built from TRBV7-9 and TRBJ2-7; D gene uncertain. The V and J ends lost 5 bases and 2 bases respectively, with 7 bases between them. Germline CDR1 SEHNR, CDR2 FQNEAQ (reference sequence). The CDR3 extends over 12 amino acids. This CDR3 is CASSPAPYEQYF. The CDR3 region has the DNA TGTGCCAGCAGCCCAGCCCCCTACGAGCAGTACTTC. Based on the CDR3 plus reference TRBV7-9 and TRBJ2-7, the full variable domain is DTGVSQNPRHKITKRGQNVTFRCDPISEHNRLYWYRQTLGQGPEFLTYFQNEAQLEKSRLLSDRFSAERPKGSFSTLEIQRTEQGDSAMYLCASSPAPYEQYFGPGTRLTVT.

The V gene is TRBV5-1, the J gene TRBJ2-1, with 12 positions matching TRBD2. Germline V gives CDR1 SGHRS, CDR2 YFSETQ. The ends lost 4 bases at V and 10 bases at J; junction bases unmatched: 21. This CDR3 has 19 amino acids. This CDR3 reads CASSQALAGGPTPREEQFF. CDR3 in DNA: TGCGCCAGCAGCCAGGCCCTAGCGGGAGGGCCCACCCCTCGCGAGGAGCAGTTCTTC.

This clonotype was seen only once. Germline is not matched at one junction end, which may reflect a read error. CDR3 DNA sequence: TGTGCCAGCAGTTTCTTGGACCTCCCCACAGGACCAAGATCAAGAGAGGCCCAGTACTTC. Translation: CASSFLDLPTGPRSREAQYF. The chain employs TRBV28 and TRBJ2-5; TRBD1 is a possible D gene (5 bases). This CDR3 region has 20 residues. Germline V gene sequence: CDR1 MDHEN, CDR2 SYDVKM. Variable domain in full (rest from reference TRBV28 and TRBJ2-5): DVKVTQSSRYLVKRTGEKVFLECVQDMDHENMFWYRQDPGLGLRLIYFSYDVKMKEKGDIPEGYSVSREKKERFSLILESASTNQTSMYLCASSFLDLPTGPRSREAQYFGPGTRLLVL.

The chain has TRBV21-1 and TRBJ1-4; the D call in the table, TRBD1, was not verified against the DNA. TRBV21-1 counts as a pseudogene. The CDR3 is 17 residues long. CDR3 amino acids: CASSGRDGFATNEKLFF. The CDR3 DNA reads as TGTGCCAGCAGCGGCCGGGACGGCTTTGCAACTAATGAAAAACTGTTTTTT.

This clonotype was recorded only once. The chain employs TRBV6-1 and TRBJ1-1; D unresolved. The V gene lost 7 bases and the J gene lost 7 bases, with 28 bases spanning the gap. There are 17 residues in the CDR3. Germline V lookup: CDR1 MNHNS, CDR2 SASEGT. CDR3 loop: CASTSHSRIDAPDEAFF. In DNA, the CDR3 is TGTGCCAGCACCTCACACTCAAGGATCGACGCCCCCGATGAAGCTTTCTTT.